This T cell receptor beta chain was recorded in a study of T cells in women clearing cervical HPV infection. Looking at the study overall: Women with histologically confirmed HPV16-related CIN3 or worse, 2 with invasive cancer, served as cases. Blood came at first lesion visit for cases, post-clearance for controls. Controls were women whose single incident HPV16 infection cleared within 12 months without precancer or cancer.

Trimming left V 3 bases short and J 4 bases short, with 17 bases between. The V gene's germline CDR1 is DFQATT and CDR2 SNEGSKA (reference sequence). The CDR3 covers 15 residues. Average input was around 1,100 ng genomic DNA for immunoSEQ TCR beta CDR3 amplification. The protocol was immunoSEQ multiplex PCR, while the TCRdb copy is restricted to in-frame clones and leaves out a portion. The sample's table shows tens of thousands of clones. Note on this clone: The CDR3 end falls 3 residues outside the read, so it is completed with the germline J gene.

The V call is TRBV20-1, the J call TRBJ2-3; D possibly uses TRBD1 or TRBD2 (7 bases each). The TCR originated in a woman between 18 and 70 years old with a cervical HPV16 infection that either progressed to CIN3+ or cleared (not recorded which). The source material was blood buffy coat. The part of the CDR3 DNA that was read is TGCAGTGCTAGGGAGACAGGGAGGGCCTCAGATACG. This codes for CSARETGRASDT. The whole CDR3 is CSARETGRASDTQYF.